This is a list of T cell receptor beta chains from one sample in a study of T cells in Graves' hyperthyroidism and ophthalmopathy. TCRdb re-analysed the multiplex PCR reads in MiXCR, keeping a single row per CDR3 protein. This sample has about 270,000 distinct CDR3 sequences, with 20% to 25% found just once. The specimen sequenced was blood. These receptors came from a man between 25 and 39 years old with Graves' ophthalmopathy. CDR3s include the opening cysteine and the closing phenylalanine or tryptophan. D genes are given only for firm matches. Not all rows give a size; the values are once, few, many and, for expanded clones, a class.

NA TRBJ2-7 TRBD2 TRBV6-1 CASSYSSGRVNEQYF TGTGCCAGCAGTTACAGTAGCGGGAGGGTCAACGAGCAGTACTTC
NA TRBJ2-2 NA TRBV6-1 CASRQGPNTGELFF TGTGCCAGCAGGCAGGGGCCGAACACCGGGGAGCTGTTTTTT
NA TRBJ2-2 NA TRBV5-1 CASSLVLGGVLANTGELFF TGCGCCAGCAGCTTGGTTTTGGGGGGCGTTCTCGCGAACACCGGGGAGCTGTTTTTT
many TRBJ2-1 NA TRBV11-2 CASSLSLALYNEQFF TGTGCCAGCAGCTTATCACTAGCCCTCTACAATGAGCAGTTCTTC
many TRBJ2-3 TRBD2 TRBV2 CASRRASGKVDTQYF TGTGCCAGCAGACGAGCTAGCGGGAAGGTAGATACGCAGTATTTT
NA TRBJ2-3 NA TRBV25-1 CASSETRNTQYF TGTGCCAGCAGTGAGACTCGGAATACGCAGTATTTT
NA TRBJ2-5 NA TRBV20-1 CSASWQLLETQYF TGCAGTGCTAGTTGGCAGCTTCTGGAGACCCAGTACTTC
NA TRBJ2-1 TRBD2 TRBV12-3/TRBV12-4 CASSLGGSSDEQFF TGTGCCAGCAGTTTGGGCGGGAGCTCAGATGAGCAGTTCTTC
many TRBJ1-5 NA TRBV6-1 CASSEARAGARQPQHF TGTGCCAGCAGTGAAGCGCGGGCGGGGGCCCGCCAGCCCCAGCATTTT
few TRBJ1-4 TRBD1 TRBV29-1 CSVGGDRGSEKLFF TGCAGCGTCGGGGGGGACAGAGGAAGCGAAAAACTGTTTTTT
few TRBJ2-3 NA TRBV20-1 CSARDGTSSDTQYF TGCAGTGCTAGAGACGGGACTTCCTCCGATACGCAGTATTTT
NA TRBJ2-3 NA TRBV18 CASSSPGSDTQYF TGTGCCAGCTCCTCACCGGGGTCGGATACGCAGTATTTT
many TRBJ1-1 NA TRBV5-1 CASSAQGRFAEAFF TGCGCCAGCAGCGCACAGGGCAGGTTTGCTGAAGCTTTCTTT
many TRBJ2-1 NA TRBV7-3 CASSHSSGNEQFF TGTGCCAGCAGCCATTCCAGCGGGAATGAGCAGTTCTTC
NA TRBJ1-5 NA TRBV6-1 CASSPTGPNSNQPQHF TGTGCCAGCAGTCCCACCGGACCCAATAGCAATCAGCCCCAGCATTTT
once TRBJ2-7 NA TRBV12-3/TRBV12-4 CASSFGLALNEQYF TGTGCCAGCAGTTTCGGTTTGGCGCTCAACGAGCAGTACTTC
few TRBJ2-2 TRBD1 TRBV12-3/TRBV12-4 CASSLRGQGNTGELFF TGTGCCAGCAGTTTACGAGGACAGGGGAACACCGGGGAGCTGTTTTTT
NA TRBJ2-3 TRBD2 TRBV19 CASSTSGNSGREGPDTQYF TGTGCCAGTAGTACCTCAGGGAATAGCGGGAGGGAAGGTCCAGATACGCAGTATTTT
many TRBJ2-1 NA TRBV11-2 CASSLAVGNYNEQFF TGTGCCAGCAGCTTAGCGGTCGGAAATTACAATGAGCAGTTCTTC
few TRBJ2-3 NA TRBV12-3/TRBV12-4 CASSPNSGSLSTDTQYF TGTGCCAGCAGTCCTAATAGCGGAAGCCTAAGCACAGATACGCAGTATTTT
few TRBJ2-1 NA TRBV5-1 CASSTGTHADQFF TGCGCCAGCAGCACCGGGACTCACGCTGATCAGTTCTTC
NA TRBJ2-5 TRBD2 TRBV7-8 CAISSPGGRQETQYF TGTGCCATCAGCTCCCCGGGGGGGAGACAAGAGACCCAGTACTTC
NA TRBJ2-4 NA TRBV5-1 CASSLASDGVNIQYF TGCGCCAGCAGCTTGGCCTCCGACGGGGTAAACATTCAGTACTTC
many TRBJ2-7 TRBD2 TRBV5-1 CASSGLGGEQYF TGCGCCAGCAGCGGACTAGGAGGCGAGCAGTACTTC
many TRBJ2-5 TRBD1 TRBV12-3/TRBV12-4 CASSTGQVQETQYF TGTGCCAGCAGTACGGGACAGGTCCAAGAGACCCAGTACTTC
NA TRBJ2-1 NA TRBV29-1 CSVGASYNEQFF TGCAGCGTTGGGGCTTCCTACAATGAGCAGTTCTTC
NA TRBJ2-7 TRBD2 TRBV20-1 CSALTTSGSDEQYF TGCAGTGCCCTGACGACTAGCGGGTCTGACGAGCAGTACTTC
NA TRBJ1-1 NA TRBV20-1 CSASGRMNTEASF TGCAGTGCTAGTGGGAGGATGAACACTGAAGCTTCCTTT
NA TRBJ2-1 NA TRBV20-1 CSASLWGNEQFF TGCAGTGCTAGCTTATGGGGCAATGAGCAGTTCTTC
many TRBJ1-2 NA TRBV3-1 CASATGRSPAYTF TGTGCCAGCGCCACCGGACGCTCTCCAGCCTACACCTTC
many TRBJ2-5 NA TRBV20-1 CSARGGWLGQETQYF TGCAGTGCTAGAGGGGGTTGGCTGGGGCAAGAGACCCAGTACTTC
NA TRBJ1-6 NA TRBV12-3/TRBV12-4 CASSFRRPTSPLHF TGTGCCAGCAGTTTCCGCAGGCCCACCTCACCCCTCCACTTT
NA TRBJ2-3 NA TRBV5-8 CASSFPQRRGSTDTQYF TGTGCCAGCAGCTTTCCACAGCGGAGGGGGAGCACAGATACGCAGTATTTT
NA TRBJ1-5 NA TRBV12-3/TRBV12-4 CASSGAGENQPQHF TGTGCCAGCAGTGGAGCAGGGGAAAATCAGCCCCAGCATTTT
few TRBJ2-7 TRBD2 TRBV28 CASSLLLASGKNEQYF TGTGCCAGCAGTTTATTGTTGGCTAGCGGGAAGAATGAGCAGTACTTC
NA TRBJ1-5 NA TRBV15 CATSSLGGASNQPQHF TGTGCCACCAGCAGTCTTGGAGGGGCTAGCAATCAGCCCCAGCATTTT
NA TRBJ1-4 NA TRBV5-4 CASSPDTGRLGEKLFF TGTGCCAGCAGCCCCGATACAGGGAGGTTAGGTGAAAAACTGTTTTTT
few TRBJ1-1 NA TRBV24-1 CAASDWGSTEAFF TGTGCCGCCAGTGATTGGGGCAGCACTGAAGCTTTCTTT
NA TRBJ2-1 NA TRBV30 CAWNKFNEQFF TGTGCCTGGAATAAGTTCAATGAGCAGTTCTTC
NA TRBJ2-7 NA TRBV6-1 CASSQQPQGYEQYF TGTGCCAGCAGCCAGCAGCCACAGGGCTACGAGCAGTACTTC
few TRBJ2-7 TRBD2 TRBV28 CASKNPGLAYEQYF TGTGCCAGCAAAAATCCGGGACTAGCGTACGAGCAGTACTTC
few TRBJ2-7 NA TRBV5-5 CASSLGGFSYEQYF TGTGCCAGCAGCTTAGGGGGATTCTCCTACGAGCAGTACTTC
many TRBJ2-5 TRBD2 TRBV20-1 CSARVASGRATWETQYF TGCAGTGCTAGAGTGGCTAGCGGGAGGGCCACGTGGGAGACCCAGTACTTC
NA TRBJ2-1 NA TRBV6-4 CASSAFPNLPGYEQFF TGTGCCAGCAGTGCTTTCCCCAACCTTCCGGGGTATGAGCAGTTCTTC
NA TRBJ2-3 NA TRBV4-2 CASSQEPHRTDTQYF TGTGCCAGCAGCCAAGAACCCCACAGAACAGATACGCAGTATTTT